This TCR beta chain was recorded in a study of T-cell memory formation after mild COVID-19. The overall study: TCR clusters largely stayed donor specific.

General study points: Contracting CD4+ clones were located mainly in CM and EM, and CD8+ clones in EMRA. Clonal second-wave expansions that peaked on day 37 had unconfirmed SARS-CoV-2 specificity.

MiXCR was run by TCRdb on the 5' RACE reads, yielding one entry per CDR3 protein. The repertoire holds approximately 500,000 distinct CDR3 sequences, roughly 25% seen once, with roughly an eighth in the top ten. The CDR3 is 12 residues long. The germline V gene has CDR1 SGHKS and CDR2 YYEKEE (reference sequence). The V gene lost 0 bases and the J gene lost 17 bases, with 12 bases spanning the gap. On this clonotype itself: Its target is unknown.

The source is an adult woman who had mild COVID-19 (a few samples of this study predate the infection). Cell type and time point are not known. Sequenced material: PBMCs or a T cell subset sorted from them (not recorded which). The chain joins TRBV5-5 to TRBJ1-6; the D is unclear. The CDR3 nucleotides read TGTGCCAGCAGCTTGGATTCGCCTCGCATCCACTTT. It codes for CASSLDSPRIHF.